This TCR beta chain appears in the sequencing data of a study of beta chain features in type 1 diabetes. Between the trimmed V and J ends, which lost 1 base and 3 bases, there was a span of 13 bases. This CDR3 is 15 amino acids long. Per the germline V gene, CDR1 is SGHVS and CDR2 is FQNEAQ. Only a few counts were recorded for this clone. What it recognizes is unknown. The investigators reverse transcribed all of the isolated RNA, so they sequenced expressed TCRB transcripts. Libraries were prepared by immunoSEQ multiplex PCR; TCRdb keeps only in-frame clonotypes and omits some of them. The table records 200,000 to 300,000 clones, around 20% of them present only once. Study conclusions and caveats: TCRB CDR3s from Type 1 diabetes patients were moderately but significantly shorter in all four CD4+ subsets.

This sequence was found in a woman in her forties with type 1 diabetes. The chain recombines TRBV7-8 with TRBJ2-7; D is unclear. Source material: naive CD4+ T cells from blood. As DNA, the CDR3 is TGTGCCAGCAGCTTAGAAGCAACAGCCTACTACGAGCAGTACTTC. Its translation is CASSLEATAYYEQYF.